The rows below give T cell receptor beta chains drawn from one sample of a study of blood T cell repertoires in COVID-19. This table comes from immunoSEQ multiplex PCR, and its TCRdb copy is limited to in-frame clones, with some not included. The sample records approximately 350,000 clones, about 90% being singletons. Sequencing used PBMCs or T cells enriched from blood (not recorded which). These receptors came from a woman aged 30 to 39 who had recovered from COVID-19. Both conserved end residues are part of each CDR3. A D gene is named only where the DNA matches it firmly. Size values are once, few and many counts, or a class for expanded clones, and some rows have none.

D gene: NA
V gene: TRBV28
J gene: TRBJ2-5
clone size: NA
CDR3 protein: CASSPLGQGDETQYF
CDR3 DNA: TGTGCCAGCAGCCCCCTTGGCCAGGGCGATGAGACCCAGTACTTC

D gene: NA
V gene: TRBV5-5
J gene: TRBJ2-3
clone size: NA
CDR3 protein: CASSLFGSGVAQYF
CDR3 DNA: TGTGCCAGCAGCTTGTTCGGGAGTGGTGTTGCGCAGTATTTT

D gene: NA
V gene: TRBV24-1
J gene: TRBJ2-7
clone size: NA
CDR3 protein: CATSDYGDNEQYF
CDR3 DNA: TGTGCCACCAGTGATTACGGGGACAACGAGCAGTACTTC

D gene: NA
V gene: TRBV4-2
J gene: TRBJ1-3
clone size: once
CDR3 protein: CASSPGSVPGNTIYF
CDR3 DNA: TGTGCCAGCAGCCCTGGGAGTGTCCCTGGAAACACCATATATTTT

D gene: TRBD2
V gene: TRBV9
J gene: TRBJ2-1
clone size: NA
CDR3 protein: CASSVESGGPFDEQFF
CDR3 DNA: TGTGCCAGCAGCGTAGAGTCGGGGGGGCCTTTCGATGAGCAGTTCTTC

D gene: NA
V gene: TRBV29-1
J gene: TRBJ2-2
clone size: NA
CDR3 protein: CSVDAWGSNTGELFF
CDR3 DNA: TGCAGCGTTGACGCGTGGGGCTCGAACACCGGGGAGCTGTTTTTT

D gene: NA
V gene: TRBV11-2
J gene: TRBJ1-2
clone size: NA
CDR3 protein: CASSLDLPGLSYTF
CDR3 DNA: TGTGCCAGCAGCTTAGATCTGCCAGGGTTAAGCTACACCTTC

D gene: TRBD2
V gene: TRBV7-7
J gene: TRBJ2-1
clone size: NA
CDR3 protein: CASSLERRTSGAEQFF
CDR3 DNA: TGTGCTAGCAGCTTAGAAAGGAGGACTAGCGGGGCTGAGCAGTTCTTC

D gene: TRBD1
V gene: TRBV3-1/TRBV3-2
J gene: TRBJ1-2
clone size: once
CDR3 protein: CASSQATGGAGYTF
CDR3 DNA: TGTGCCAGCAGCCAAGCAACAGGGGGGGCTGGCTACACCTTC

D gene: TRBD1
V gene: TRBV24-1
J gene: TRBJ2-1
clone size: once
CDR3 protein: CATSVGTGSGNEQFF
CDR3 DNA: TGTGCCACCAGTGTCGGGACAGGGTCGGGCAATGAGCAGTTCTTC

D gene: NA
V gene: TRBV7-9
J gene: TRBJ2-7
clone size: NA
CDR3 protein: CASSLGSTAGEQYF
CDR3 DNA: TGTGCCAGCAGCTTAGGGTCCACTGCGGGGGAGCAGTACTTC

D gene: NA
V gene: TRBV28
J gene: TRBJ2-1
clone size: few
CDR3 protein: CATSGNEQFF
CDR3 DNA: TGTGCCACCTCCGGCAATGAGCAGTTCTTC

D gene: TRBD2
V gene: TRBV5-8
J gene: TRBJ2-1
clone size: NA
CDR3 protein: CASSGTRADNEQFF
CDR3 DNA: TGTGCCAGCAGCGGGACTAGGGCGGACAATGAGCAGTTCTTC

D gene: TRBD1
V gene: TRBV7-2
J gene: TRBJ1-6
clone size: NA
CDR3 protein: CASSLVLTGGNSPLHF
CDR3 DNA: TGTGCCAGCAGCTTAGTACTAACAGGGGGTAATTCACCCCTCCACTTT

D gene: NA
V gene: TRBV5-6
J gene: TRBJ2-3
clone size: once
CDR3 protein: CASSLGGGHTSTDTQYF
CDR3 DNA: TGTGCCAGCAGCTTAGGCGGGGGCCATACTAGCACAGATACGCAGTATTTT

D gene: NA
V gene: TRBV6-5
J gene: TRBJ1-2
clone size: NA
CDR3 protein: CASSSLYSTDGYTF
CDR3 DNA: TGTGCCAGCAGTTCCCTATATTCAACGGATGGCTACACCTTC

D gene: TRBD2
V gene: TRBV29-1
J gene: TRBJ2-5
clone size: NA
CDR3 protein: CSVSSGGQETQYF
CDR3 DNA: TGCAGCGTTTCTAGCGGGGGGCAGGAGACCCAGTACTTC

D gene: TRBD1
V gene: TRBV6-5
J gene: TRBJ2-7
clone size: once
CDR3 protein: CASSNSGQAYEQYF
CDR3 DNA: TGTGCCAGCAGTAACTCGGGACAGGCCTACGAGCAGTACTTC